The clone carrying this T cell receptor (beta chain) has ten or more counts. The germline gives CDR1 SGHRS, CDR2 YFSETQ. V lost 4 bases and J lost 5, with 16 bases in between. This CDR3 is built from 14 residues. The sample originates from a study of regulatory T cells in long-lasting Graves disease. Stated time point: newly diagnosed GD, antithyroid drugs for less than 3 months. Preparation of the TCR library used RNA extracted from PBMCs. Arm-PCR with iRepertoire HTBI primers amplified the CDR3 regions for these TCR beta libraries. TCRdb passed the multiplex PCR reads through MiXCR, listing each CDR3 protein once. The sample lists 250,000 or so distinct CDR3 sequences; about 17% were seen once. These data were also filed under a second study, of T cells in Graves' hyperthyroidism and ophthalmopathy.

This rearrangement joins TRBV5-1 to TRBJ2-7; D is perhaps TRBD2 (6 bases). The specimen was peripheral blood mononuclear cells (PBMCs), collected at new diagnosis, from a patient treated with antithyroid drugs. The receptor comes from a woman aged 25 to 39 with Graves disease. In nucleotides, the CDR3 is TGCGCCAGCAGCCTGGTAGAGGGGAGGCACGAGCAGTACTTC. It encodes CASSLVEGRHEQYF.